Listed here are 25 T cell receptor beta chains from one sample, sequenced in a study of low-dose radiotherapy and immunotherapy resistance in tumors. Covering alpha and beta chains, TRAV- and TRBV-specific primers were used for the first-strand cDNA. TCRs underwent roughly 19 PCR cycles of amplification with a constant-region primer and V-primer adapter. One entry per CDR3 protein results from TCRdb running MiXCR on the reads. The table shows approximately 14,000 distinct CDR3 sequences, with about 75% occurring only once. The receptors originated from a human donor with advanced metastatic prostate, ovarian, gallbladder or colorectal cancer (not recorded which). This table probably holds off-target reads from a library built for another chain.

V usage is TRBV2 and J usage is TRBJ2-2; no reliable D call. The CDR3 extends over 12 amino acids. V lost 1 base, J lost 8 bases, and 5 bases lay in between. Germline CDR1 and CDR2: SNHLY and FYNNEI. In nucleotides, the CDR3 is TGTGCCAGCAGTGAAGTCCTAGGGGAGCTGTTTTTT. Protein product: CASSEVLGELFF.

This clonotype came up once. The chain has TRBV18 and TRBJ1-6; D is possibly TRBD1 (5 bases). The CDR3 sequence is 15 residues long. Germline assignment: CDR1 KGHSH and CDR2 LQKENI. Trimming removed 1 base from V and 8 bases from J, with 12 bases in between. CDR3 loop: CASSPQGFGDSPLHF. The DNA of the CDR3 is TGTGCCAGCTCACCACAGGGGTTTGGGGATTCACCCCTCCACTTT.

This rearrangement joins TRBV24-1 to TRBJ2-2; D uncertain. The CDR3 is made up of 12 amino acids. V shed 2 bases and J shed 5 bases, with 2 bases lying between them. The V gene's germline CDR1 is KGHDR and CDR2 SFDVKD. This CDR3 reads CATSDWTGELFF. In DNA form, the CDR3 reads TGTGCCACCAGTGATTGGACCGGGGAGCTGTTTTTT.

This clonotype has just a few counts. The chain couples TRBV30 to TRBJ2-7; 10 bases agree with TRBD2. There are 16 residues in the CDR3. The ends lost 3 bases at V and 3 bases at J; junction bases unmatched: 11. CDR1 GTSNPN and CDR2 SVGIG come from the germline V gene (reference sequence). As DNA, the CDR3 is TGTGCCTGGAGCCAACCCCTTAGCGGGGGGCGCTACGAGCAGTACTTC. Residues: CAWSQPLSGGRYEQYF.

This chain links TRBV15 with TRBJ2-5, with D tentatively TRBD1 (7 bases). The ends were cut back, 1 base at V and 5 bases at J, with 14 bases in the middle. Germline assignment: CDR1 LNHNV and CDR2 YYDKDF (reference sequence). The CDR3 is made up of 15 amino acids. CDR3: CATSRVVRGEETQYF. The CDR3 nucleotides are TGTGCCACCAGCAGAGTTGTCAGGGGGGAGGAGACCCAGTACTTC.

The chain recombines TRBV21-1 with TRBJ2-1; whether TRBD2, the table's D call, matches the DNA was not checked. TRBV21-1 is reported as a pseudogene. The length of the CDR3 is 19 residues. This chain's CDR3 is CASGRELEGLGISYNEQFF. The DNA for the CDR3 is TGTGCCAGCGGGAGGGAACTAGAGGGGCTTGGGATTTCCTACAATGAGCAGTTCTTC.

The chain uses TRBV2 and TRBJ2-2; D is uncertain. Trimming left V 6 bases short and J 6 bases short, with 17 bases between. This CDR3 region has 15 residues. Germline CDR1 SNHLY, CDR2 FYNNEI. CDR3 nucleotides: TGTGCCAGCAGCTCCAAAAGGGATGATTCCGGGGAGCTGTTTTTT. Protein sequence: CASSSKRDDSGELFF.

The chain couples TRBV19 to TRBJ2-1, with TRBD1 identical over 9 bases. The CDR3 is 15 residues long. CDR1 is LNHDA and CDR2 is SQIVND in the germline V gene (reference sequence). Losses at the gene ends were 8 bases for V and 9 bases for J; bases not matched to a gene: 14. The CDR3 spells CASGPGQGILGEQFF. DNA of the CDR3: TGTGCCAGTGGACCGGGACAGGGAATTTTGGGTGAGCAGTTCTTC.

This chain links TRBV5-6 with TRBJ2-7; D is tentatively TRBD1 or TRBD2 (5 bases each). V lost 4 bases and J lost 2, with 19 bases in between. CDR3 size: 16 residues. The germline V gene has CDR1 SGHDT and CDR2 YYEEEE. CDR3 sequence: CASSPLAGSGPYEQYF. CDR3 bases: TGTGCCAGCAGCCCCCTTGCAGGTTCGGGACCCTACGAGCAGTACTTC.

This chain joins TRBV5-4 and TRBJ2-6; 7 nucleotides line up with TRBD1. CDR1 is SGHNT, CDR2 YYREEE, per germline (reference sequence). This CDR3 comprises 18 residues. Trimming at V came to 4 bases and at J to 4 bases, leaving 14 bases not matched to a gene. The CDR3 loop is CASSTDDRAWAGANVLTF. The CDR3 nucleotides read TGTGCCAGCAGCACGGACGACAGGGCGTGGGCGGGGGCCAACGTCCTGACTTTC.

This clonotype has a single count. The chain combines TRBV5-1 with TRBJ2-5; D is undetermined. Deletions cut 0 bases from V and 1 base from J, with 7 bases between. The CDR3 length is 14 residues. Germline CDR1 SGHRS, CDR2 YFSETQ. In DNA, the CDR3 is TGCGCCAGCAGCTTGGGGCAGGTCCAAGAGACCCAGTACTTC. Its translation is CASSLGQVQETQYF.

This clonotype was found once. The rearrangement uses TRBV14 and TRBJ2-1; TRBD1 aligns across 8 bases. The germline V gene encodes CDR1 SGHDN and CDR2 FVKESK. There are 18 residues in the CDR3. With V trimmed by 2 bases and J by 6 bases, 15 bases remained unmatched. The CDR3 spells CASSQWEPRGRSFNEQFF. CDR3 coding DNA: TGTGCCAGCAGCCAATGGGAACCCAGGGGGCGAAGCTTCAATGAGCAGTTCTTC.

The rearrangement uses TRBV29-1 and TRBJ1-4; D is unresolved. This CDR3 comprises 13 residues. Per germline, CDR1 SQVTM and CDR2 ANQGSEA. With 7 bases removed from V and 0 bases from J, the gap between germline ends came to 9 bases. Written as DNA, the CDR3 is TGCAGCGCCTTGGCTGCAACTAATGAAAAACTGTTTTTT. This translates into CSALAATNEKLFF.

The chain couples TRBV11-3 to TRBJ2-3; D is ambiguous. CDR1 SGHNT and CDR2 YENEEA come from the germline V gene. The CDR3 is made up of 15 amino acids. V lost 1 base to trimming and J lost 4 bases, with 12 bases between them. DNA for the CDR3: TGTGCCAGCAGCTTAGGAGGCGTGGGTGCAGATACGCAGTATTTT. This codes for CASSLGGVGADTQYF.

The chain carries TRBV3-1 and TRBJ2-3; D perhaps matches TRBD1 (5 bases). This CDR3 has 15 residues. In germline, CDR1 is LGHDT, CDR2 YNNKEL (reference sequence). V lost 2 bases and J 5 bases, leaving 14 bases between the germline ends. The CDR3 spells CASSQLGPGGDTQYF. For the CDR3, the DNA is TGTGCCAGCAGCCAACTGGGGCCAGGCGGAGATACGCAGTATTTT.

The chain recombines TRBV18 with TRBJ2-7; tentatively, D is TRBD2 (7 bases). The CDR3 loop spans 15 amino acids. With 1 base removed from V and 0 bases from J, the gap between germline ends came to 10 bases. Germline loops: CDR1 KGHSH, CDR2 LQKENI. CDR3 sequence: CASSPLAGASYEQYF. CDR3 bases: TGTGCCAGCTCACCACTGGCGGGGGCCTCCTACGAGCAGTACTTC.

The chain carries TRBV5-6 and TRBJ2-2; 10 positions agree with TRBD1. Germline loops: CDR1 SGHDT, CDR2 YYEEEE. With 5 bases clipped from V and 5 bases from J, the junction kept 9 bases outside the gene matches. CDR3 size: 16 residues. The DNA of the CDR3 is TGTGCCAGCAGTTATACGGGGACAGGGGATACCGGGGAGCTGTTTTTT. Its translation: CASSYTGTGDTGELFF.

The chain employs TRBV23-1 and TRBJ2-1, with D maybe TRBD1 (5 bases). TRBV23-1 is known as an ORF, though its function is uncertain. V was trimmed by 0 bases and J by 2 bases, leaving 17 bases between them. The CDR3 extends over 18 amino acids. The CDR3 region has the DNA TGCGCCAGCAGTCAATCTAAGGGGCCGAACGGAACCTACAATGAGCAGTTCTTC. This gives the protein CASSQSKGPNGTYNEQFF.

The rearrangement links TRBV5-4 to TRBJ2-5; D remains ambiguous. The CDR3 consists of 13 residues. V was trimmed by 4 bases and J by 2 bases, leaving 9 bases between them. Per the germline V gene, CDR1 is SGHNT and CDR2 is YYREEE (reference sequence). CDR3 protein: CASSPDPQETQYF. The CDR3 bases are TGTGCCAGCAGCCCGGACCCTCAAGAGACCCAGTACTTC.

This chain joins TRBV19 and TRBJ2-3; D ambiguous. Germline CDR1 and CDR2: LNHDA and SQIVND (reference sequence). V shed 1 base and J shed 1 base, with 9 bases lying between them. The CDR3 covers 15 residues. CDR3 sequence reads: CASSIGRAGTDTQYF. DNA of the CDR3: TGTGCCAGTAGTATAGGGCGCGCTGGCACAGATACGCAGTATTTT.

The genes are TRBV2 and TRBJ2-1; D is uncertain. Trimming pared 9 bases from V and 0 bases from J, leaving 12 bases between. Germline assignment: CDR1 SNHLY and CDR2 FYNNEI. This CDR3 is built from 14 residues. This chain's CDR3 is CASGARSSYNEQFF. The CDR3 region has the DNA TGTGCCAGTGGAGCGCGGAGCTCCTACAATGAGCAGTTCTTC.

The rearrangement links TRBV7-9 to TRBJ2-5; D is undetermined. The germline gives CDR1 SEHNR, CDR2 FQNEAQ (reference sequence). V lost 3 bases and J lost 5, with 10 bases in between. The CDR3 runs to 13 residues. The CDR3 DNA sequence: TGTGCCAGCAGCTTCGCCCTGGGGGAGACCCAGTACTTC. Its translation is CASSFALGETQYF.

The chain has TRBV20-1 and TRBJ1-5; no definite D call. CDR1 and CDR2 from the germline V gene are DFQATT and SNEGSKA (reference sequence). This CDR3 spans 13 amino acids. The ends were cut back, 6 bases at V and 1 base at J, with 10 bases in the middle. CDR3 nucleotide sequence: TGCAGTGCGATCGACAAAAGCAATCAGCCCCAGCATTTT. Encoded protein: CSAIDKSNQPQHF.

The J gene is TRBJ1-1, the V gene TRBV5-5; weak D call: TRBD1 (5 bases). Germline lookup yields CDR1 SGHKS and CDR2 YYEKEE (reference sequence). CDR3 length: 14 amino acids. V gave up 4 bases and J gave up 8 bases, with 18 bases separating them. Written as DNA, the CDR3 is TGTGCCAGCAGCCCCGGCGGGGCGGCCAAAGAAGCTTTCTTT. It specifies CASSPGGAAKEAFF.

The gene calls are TRBV4-3 and TRBJ1-6; D not resolved. With 1 base removed from V and 7 bases from J, the gap between germline ends came to 5 bases. Germline CDR1 reads LGHNA; CDR2 reads YSLEER. This CDR3 comprises 13 residues. Here the CDR3 reads CASSQVENSPLHF. Written as DNA, the CDR3 is TGCGCCAGCAGCCAAGTTGAGAATTCACCCCTCCACTTT.